These 3 T cell receptor beta chains share one sample of origin, sequenced in a study of shared clonotypes between healthy human individuals. Assay used: immunoSEQ multiplex PCR; TCRdb lists only in-frame clones, some missing. The repertoire holds fewer than 1 million clones, with 95% to 97% as singletons. Naive CD8 cells, CD45RO-negative and positively selected for CCR7, excluded terminally differentiated effector memory CD45RA+ cells. Sequencing input: naive CD8+ T cells sorted from blood. These receptors all stem from a man between 25 and 39 years old in good health.

V and J are TRBV10-2 and TRBJ2-1, with a tentative D call TRBD1 (6 bases). Trimming pared 6 bases from V and 9 bases from J, leaving 15 bases between. In germline, CDR1 is WSHSY, CDR2 SAAADI. CDR3 size: 13 residues. CDR3 nucleotide sequence: TGCGCCAGCAGCTTGGGGCTAGGGGGTGAGCAGTTCTTC. Encoded protein: CASSLGLGGEQFF.

The chain combines TRBV11-2 with TRBJ2-5; D perhaps matches TRBD1 (5 bases). Germline V CDR1 and CDR2: SGHAT, FQNNGV. Trimming stripped 6 bases from V and 0 bases from J, with 20 bases between. The CDR3 runs to 17 residues. The CDR3 region has the DNA TGTGCCAGCAGTTCAATCCTCGTCGGCAGGGACCAAGAGACCCAGTACTTC. Its translation: CASSSILVGRDQETQYF.

The V gene is TRBV7-6, the J gene TRBJ2-7; 7 positions agree with TRBD1. After removal of 0 bases from V and 3 bases from J, the junction contained 5 bases not matched to a gene. Per germline, CDR1 SGHVS and CDR2 FNYEAQ. The CDR3 extends over 15 amino acids. The CDR3: CASSLAQGVFYEQYF. The DNA for the CDR3 is TGTGCCAGCAGCTTAGCGCAGGGGGTCTTCTACGAGCAGTACTTC.